This T cell receptor beta chain appears in the sequencing data of a study of T cell responses to AZD1222 COVID-19 vaccine (dated by TCRdb to the early 2020s). Study-wide context: AZD1222 recipients whose second dose came at about 4 weeks and those whose second dose came at about 12 weeks were combined into one group, since spike-specific TCR depth and breadth did not differ between the two schedules. Trial participants were enrolled by age into subgroups of 18-55, 56-69 and 70-plus years, and around 150, 29 and 61 TCR-sequenced participants, respectively, were included in these subgroups. A total of just over 230 trial participants underwent TCR sequencing, of whom 207 had received two doses of AZD1222 and approximately 25 had received two doses of the MenACWY control vaccine. Broader findings and caveats from the paper: Conclusions about previously exposed vaccinees are limited, since just six AZD1222 recipients were seropositive for SARS-CoV-2 at baseline. Vaccine-associated CD4 TCRs spanned the whole spike protein, with dominant responses in regions 160-218 and 743-854. Epitopes outside the regions mutated in the B.1.351 and B.1.1.7 variants were reportedly recognized by nearly half of the unique spike-specific TCRs. Most participants were white British and females outnumbered males, and the authors suggested that clonal diversity may have been underestimated. Spike-specific TCR breadth and depth rose significantly after two AZD1222 doses compared with day 0 and with MenACWY recipients. In the small 56-69-year group, the increase in depth fell short of significance, most likely because of low power. Because no day 14 peak-response samples were available, repertoires were characterized only after the peak T cell response.

According to the study, the label for this sample's time point signals: baseline before first vaccination. Samples from vaccinated people were obtained from the UK trials COV001 and COV002, which included a single-blind randomized controlled phase 2/3 trial of AZD1222 (ChAdOx1 nCoV-19) in healthy adults. Trial participant PBMC samples were collected at day 0 and day 28 after the second dose for TCRbeta chain sequencing. This clone was observed a handful of times. The clone's antigen remains unknown. Within one base of it there is no much larger clone, and no base qualities were kept. Other DNA sequences of this sample code for an identical CDR3. The CDR3 regions of human TCRbeta chains were subjected to immunosequencing. From the authors' description of their analysis: Repertoire TCRs were matched against a reference library of SARS-CoV-2-specific TCRs generated with the MIRA antigen-specificity platform. Breadth was defined as the fraction of unique TCRs that were SARS-CoV-2-associated, and depth was defined as the fraction of total T cells that were SARS-CoV-2-associated. Using the MIRA data, each spike-specific TCR was assigned both to the spike region to which the TCR was reactive and to a CD4 or CD8 class. Log10-transformed breadth and depth values were compared by one-way ANOVA with Sidak's multiple comparisons tests. TCRdb obtained this table from immuneACCESS and retained in-frame rearrangements with V and J assigned. These tables miss some clones; where compared with another copy, unresolved V genes account for less than half of the shortfall, and the remainder is unexplained. V, J and clone size are those of that table, while D and trimming were read from the DNA. The sample has about 100,000 clones on record, around 91% of them singletons. Jointly, the top ten make up 22% of the sample.

As encoded in the germline V gene (reference sequence), CDR1 is SEHNR while CDR2 is FQNEAQ. From cysteine to phenylalanine, the CDR3 is 14 amino acids long. This entry keeps only the CDR3 DNA: 42 bases, framed from base 1. Between the V and J ends, shortened by 1 base and 0 bases respectively, the junction contains 4 bases. The source is an adult in good health. This specimen was peripheral blood, taken on day 0 of AZD1222 vaccination. The rearranged segments are TRBV7-9 and TRBJ1-3; the D gene cannot be named for sure. The DNA is TGTGCCAGCAGCTTAGTTGGCTCTGGAAACACCATATATTTT. Its translation is CASSLVGSGNTIYF.